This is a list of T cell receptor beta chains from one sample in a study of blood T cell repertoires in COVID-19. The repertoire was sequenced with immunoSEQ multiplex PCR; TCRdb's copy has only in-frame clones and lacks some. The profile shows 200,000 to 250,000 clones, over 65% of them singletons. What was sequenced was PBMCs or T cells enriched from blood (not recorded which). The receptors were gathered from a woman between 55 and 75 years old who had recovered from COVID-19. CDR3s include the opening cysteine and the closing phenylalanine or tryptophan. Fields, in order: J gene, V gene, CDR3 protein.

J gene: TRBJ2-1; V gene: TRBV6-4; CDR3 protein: CASSVASGIAEQFF
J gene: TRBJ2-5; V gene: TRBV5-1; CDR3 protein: CASSLGSGRALQETQYF
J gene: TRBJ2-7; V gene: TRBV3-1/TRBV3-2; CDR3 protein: CASSQTTGSYEQYF
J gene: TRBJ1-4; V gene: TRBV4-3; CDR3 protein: CASSQVRREGKLFF
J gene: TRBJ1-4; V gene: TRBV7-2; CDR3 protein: CASSGLGQPKGEKLFF
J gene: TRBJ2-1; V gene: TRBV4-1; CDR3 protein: CASSQELGGLYNEQFF
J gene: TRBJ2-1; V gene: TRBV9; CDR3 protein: CASSVGLAGVNEQFF
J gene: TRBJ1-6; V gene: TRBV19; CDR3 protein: CASSNGQISYNSPLHF
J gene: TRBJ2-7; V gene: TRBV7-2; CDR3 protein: CASSLRRDKTYEQYF
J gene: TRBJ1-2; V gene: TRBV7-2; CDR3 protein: CASSSEWRANYGYTF
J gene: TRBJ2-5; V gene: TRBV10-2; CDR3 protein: CASSEGTPSKTQYF
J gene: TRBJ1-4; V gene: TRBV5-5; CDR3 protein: CASSSRSTNEKLFF
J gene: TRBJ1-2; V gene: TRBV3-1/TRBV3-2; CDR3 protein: CASSQGAYGYTF
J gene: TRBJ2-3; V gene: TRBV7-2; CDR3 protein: CASSLFPSDRGEDTQYF
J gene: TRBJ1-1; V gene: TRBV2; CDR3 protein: CASVPWTEHTEAFF
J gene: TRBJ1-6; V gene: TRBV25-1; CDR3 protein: CASSATSWTANSPLHF
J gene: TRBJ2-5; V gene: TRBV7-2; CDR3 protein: CASSFQFGGRETQYF
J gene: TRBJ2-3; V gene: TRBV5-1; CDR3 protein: CASSFPAAGGPTDTQYF
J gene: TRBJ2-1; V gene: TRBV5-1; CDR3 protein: CASSSGTPNNEQFF
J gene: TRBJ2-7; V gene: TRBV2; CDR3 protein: CASSELARGTDEQYF
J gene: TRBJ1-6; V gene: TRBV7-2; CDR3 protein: CASSSGVGSPLHF
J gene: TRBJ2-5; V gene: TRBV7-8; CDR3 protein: CASGTAQETQYF
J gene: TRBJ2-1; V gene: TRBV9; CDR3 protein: CASSLAPHREQFF
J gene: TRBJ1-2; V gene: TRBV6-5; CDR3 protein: CASSSPGQIGYTF
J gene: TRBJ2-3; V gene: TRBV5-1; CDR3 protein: CASSRVGTGVTDTQYF
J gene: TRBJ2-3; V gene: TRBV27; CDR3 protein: CASRGGDFTWGTDTQYF
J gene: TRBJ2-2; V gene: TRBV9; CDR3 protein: CASSAPLGQGKKTGELFF
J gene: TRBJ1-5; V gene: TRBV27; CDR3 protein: CASSLGPQGGNQPQHF
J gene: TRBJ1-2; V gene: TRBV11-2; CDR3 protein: CASEGANYGYTF
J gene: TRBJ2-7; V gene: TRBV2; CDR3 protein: CATQREGYSEQYF
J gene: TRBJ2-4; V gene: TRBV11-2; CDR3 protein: CASSPTGVLAKNIQYF
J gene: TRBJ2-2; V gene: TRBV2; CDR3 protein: CASSVLGSLNTGELFF
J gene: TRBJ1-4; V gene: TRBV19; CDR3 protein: CASSPGQGVATNEKLFF
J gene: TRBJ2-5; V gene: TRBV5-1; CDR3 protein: CASSFSGNQETQYF
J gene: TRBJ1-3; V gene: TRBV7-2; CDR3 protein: CASSLQDNSGNTIYF
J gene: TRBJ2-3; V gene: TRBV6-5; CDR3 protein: CAREYRSGGADTQYF
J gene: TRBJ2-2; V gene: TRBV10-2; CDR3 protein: CASSDRTTNTGELFF
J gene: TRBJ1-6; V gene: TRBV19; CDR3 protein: CASSTRTSPLHF
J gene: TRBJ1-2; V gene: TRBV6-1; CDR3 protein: CASSEPWGHGYTF
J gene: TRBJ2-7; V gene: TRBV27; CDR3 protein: CASRGITSGRNEQYF
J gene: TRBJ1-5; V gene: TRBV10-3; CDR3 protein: CAISDWASNQPQHF
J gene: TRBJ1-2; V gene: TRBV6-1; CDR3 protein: CASSEATRTGFHTF